This T cell receptor beta chain came from a study of CD8+ T cells in alopecia areata. At the level of the study: Using the percentage of affected scalp area, treated patients' severity was scored. Overall study findings and caveats: The link between baseline CD8+ expansion and response remains uncertain with one nonresponder. Patients displayed less clarity in TCR sharing than mice, a finding possibly related to HLA.

The CDR3 sequence is 13 residues long. Germline V gives CDR1 SQVTM, CDR2 ANQGSEA. With V trimmed by 6 bases and J by 3 bases, 4 bases remained unmatched. Reverse transcription of extracted RNA yielded cDNA, which provided the sequencing template. Profiled with immunoSEQ multiplex PCR; TCRdb holds only in-frame clones, not every one. This repertoire shows 150,000 to 200,000 clones, roughly 50% found once; its top ten account for about 5.5%. The treatment here: oral pan-JAK inhibitor, 5-10 mg twice daily. The study team obtained lesional scalp punch biopsies and peripheral blood from alopecia areata patients. For this clone: As yet, its antigen is unknown.

V and J are TRBV29-1 and TRBJ1-4, with 7 positions matching TRBD1. This clonotype was sampled from a human donor with alopecia areata. The sample was CD4+ T cells sorted from blood, taken at week 24, from a patient treated with tofacitinib. CDR3 residues: CSVVGQPNEKLFF. CDR3 DNA: TGCAGCGTGGTGGGACAGCCTAATGAAAAACTGTTTTTT.